These 5 T cell receptor beta chains originate from one sample sequenced in a study of blood T cell repertoires in COVID-19. TCRdb's table, derived via immunoSEQ multiplex PCR, lists solely in-frame clones and lacks some. The profile shows about 97,000 clones, 87% of them singletons. The sequenced sample was peripheral blood. The source of these receptors is a woman aged 50 to 60 with COVID-19, enrolled during active disease.

The chain has TRBV30 and TRBJ1-4; 8 bases match TRBD1. This CDR3 is built from 14 residues. Germline CDR1 is GTSNPN and CDR2 is SVGIG (reference sequence). The junction had 9 bases not matched to a gene; V was cut back by 5 bases and J by 7 bases. As DNA, the CDR3 is TGTGCCTGGGGGGCCGGGACAGGCAGTGAAAAACTGTTTTTT. Translated, it gives CAWGAGTGSEKLFF.

V and J are TRBV6-2 or TRBV6-3 and TRBJ2-1; 13 bases map to TRBD2. The CDR3 totals 15 residues. CDR1 is MNHEY and CDR2 is SVGEGT in the germline V gene. The ends lost 5 bases at V and 9 bases at J; junction bases unmatched: 7. The DNA for the CDR3 is TGTGCCAGCAGTGGCACTAGCGGGGGGGCTAGTGAGCAGTTCTTC. This encodes CASSGTSGGASEQFF.

This clone was seen more than once but under ten times. The CDR3 DNA is TGCGCCAGCAGGACTGGGGCGGGGGCTCGCACAGATACGCAGTATTTT. Translation: CASRTGAGARTDTQYF. The rearrangement links TRBV5-1 to TRBJ2-3, with D tentatively TRBD2 (7 bases). The CDR3 runs to 16 residues. Germline CDR1 is SGHRS and CDR2 is YFSETQ. With 5 bases removed from V and 1 base from J, the gap between germline ends came to 17 bases.

This chain uses TRBV5-1 with TRBJ2-5, with TRBD2 as a possible D gene (5 bases). CDR3 size: 15 residues. Trimming stripped 1 base from V and 5 bases from J, with 15 bases between. Germline V gene data show CDR1 as SGHRS and CDR2 as YFSETQ. The CDR3, as DNA: TGCGCCAGCAGCTTGTCGGTTTCCGGCGGGGAGACCCAGTACTTC. This gives the protein CASSLSVSGGETQYF.

The V gene is TRBV2, the J gene TRBJ1-6; TRBD1 aligns across 8 bases. V trimming: 6 bases; J trimming: 6 bases; junction bases outside the gene matches: 7. CDR1 is SNHLY and CDR2 is FYNNEI in the germline V gene. The CDR3 is made up of 15 amino acids. The CDR3 protein is CASREGQVLNSPLHF. The CDR3 nucleotides are TGTGCCAGCAGAGAGGGACAGGTTCTTAATTCACCCCTCCACTTT.